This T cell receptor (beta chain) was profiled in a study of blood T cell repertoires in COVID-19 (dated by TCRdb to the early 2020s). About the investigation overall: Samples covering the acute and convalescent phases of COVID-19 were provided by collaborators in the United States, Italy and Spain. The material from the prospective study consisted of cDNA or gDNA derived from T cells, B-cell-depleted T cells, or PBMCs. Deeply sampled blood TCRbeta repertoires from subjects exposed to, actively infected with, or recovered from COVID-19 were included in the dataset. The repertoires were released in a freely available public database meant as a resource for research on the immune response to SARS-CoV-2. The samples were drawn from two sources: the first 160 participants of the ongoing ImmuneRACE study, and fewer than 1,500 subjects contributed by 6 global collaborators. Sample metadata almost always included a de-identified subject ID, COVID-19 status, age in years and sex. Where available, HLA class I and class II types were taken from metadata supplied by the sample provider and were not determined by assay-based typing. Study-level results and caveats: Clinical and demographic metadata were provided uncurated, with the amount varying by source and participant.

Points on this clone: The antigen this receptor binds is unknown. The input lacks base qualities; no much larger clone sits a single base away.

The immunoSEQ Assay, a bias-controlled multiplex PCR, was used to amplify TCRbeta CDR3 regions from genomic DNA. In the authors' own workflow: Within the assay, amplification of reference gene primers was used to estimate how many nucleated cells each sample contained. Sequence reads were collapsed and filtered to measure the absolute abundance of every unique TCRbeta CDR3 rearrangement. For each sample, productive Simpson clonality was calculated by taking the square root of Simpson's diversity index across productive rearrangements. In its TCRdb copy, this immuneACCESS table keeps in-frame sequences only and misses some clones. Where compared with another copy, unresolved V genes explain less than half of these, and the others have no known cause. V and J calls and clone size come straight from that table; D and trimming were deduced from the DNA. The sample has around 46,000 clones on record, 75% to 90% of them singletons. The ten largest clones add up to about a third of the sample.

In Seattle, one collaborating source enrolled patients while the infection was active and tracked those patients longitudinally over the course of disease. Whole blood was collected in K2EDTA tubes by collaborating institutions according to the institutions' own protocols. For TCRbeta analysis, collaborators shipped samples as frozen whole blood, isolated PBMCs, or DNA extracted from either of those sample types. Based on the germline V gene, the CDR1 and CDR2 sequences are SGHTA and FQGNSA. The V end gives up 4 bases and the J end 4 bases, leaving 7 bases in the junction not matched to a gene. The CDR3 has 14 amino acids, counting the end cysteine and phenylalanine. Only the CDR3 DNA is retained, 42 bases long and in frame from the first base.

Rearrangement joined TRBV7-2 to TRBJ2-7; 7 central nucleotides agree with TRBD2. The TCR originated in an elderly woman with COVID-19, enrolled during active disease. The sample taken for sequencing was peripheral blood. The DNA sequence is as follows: TGTGCCAGCAGCTCCGGGGGAGGGCTTTACGAGCAGTACTTC. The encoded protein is CASSSGGGLYEQYF.